This T cell receptor (beta chain) is from a study of tumor and adjacent non-tumor tissue in lung cancer. Study information: Patients comprised 12 adenocarcinoma, a couple of squamous cell carcinoma and 1 small cell lung cancer. The patients, about nine men and a handful of women, were about 31 to 76 with stage I to III disease.

This CDR3 is 13 amino acids long. Notes on this clonotype: Its antigen remains unknown. Sequence at one end of the junction differs from germline and may be a read error.

The study's findings and limits: Normal lung showed higher cumulative top 100 clone frequency than tumor. Compared with tumor, normal lung showed significantly lower TCR diversity.

A modified ARM-PCR protocol with three rounds of nested PCR amplified TCRbeta. Via MiXCR, TCRdb re-called the multiplex PCR reads, giving one row per CDR3 protein. Here the sample spans about 82,000 distinct CDR3 sequences, 60% to 85% being singletons. This sample's RNA came from whole unsorted tissue. Sequencing was performed on lung tumor tissue. This TCR was recovered from a woman aged 45 to 65 with non-small cell lung cancer. The V gene is TRBV12-3 or TRBV12-4, the J gene TRBJ1-5; D not resolved. The CDR3 DNA sequence: TGTGCCAGCGGTTTAAGTAGCAATCAGCCCCAGCATTTT. This encodes CASGLSSNQPQHF.